The sequence of this TCR beta chain was determined in a study of shared clonotypes between healthy human individuals. TCRdb's table, derived via immunoSEQ multiplex PCR, lists solely in-frame clones and lacks some. Of roughly 640,000 clones in the sample, more than 95% were seen once. Of note for this clone: Its antigen is unidentified.

Study-level findings and limits: Generation of non-shared clonotypes was less probable than generation of clonotypes shared by all four donors.

Sequencing was carried out using naive CD4+ T cells sorted from blood. As to subset: CD45RA+ positively selected. This receptor was identified in a woman aged 25 to 39 in good health.

In DNA form, the CDR3 reads TGTGCCAGCAGTTTTTCGGGGGGCGATAGCGGTCAGCCCCAGCATTTT. It encodes CASSFSGGDSGQPQHF. The chain has TRBV28 and TRBJ1-5; tentatively, D is TRBD1 (6 bases). Trimming stripped 3 bases from V and 6 bases from J, with 18 bases between. The CDR3 is made up of 16 amino acids. CDR1 MDHEN and CDR2 SYDVKM come from the germline V gene.